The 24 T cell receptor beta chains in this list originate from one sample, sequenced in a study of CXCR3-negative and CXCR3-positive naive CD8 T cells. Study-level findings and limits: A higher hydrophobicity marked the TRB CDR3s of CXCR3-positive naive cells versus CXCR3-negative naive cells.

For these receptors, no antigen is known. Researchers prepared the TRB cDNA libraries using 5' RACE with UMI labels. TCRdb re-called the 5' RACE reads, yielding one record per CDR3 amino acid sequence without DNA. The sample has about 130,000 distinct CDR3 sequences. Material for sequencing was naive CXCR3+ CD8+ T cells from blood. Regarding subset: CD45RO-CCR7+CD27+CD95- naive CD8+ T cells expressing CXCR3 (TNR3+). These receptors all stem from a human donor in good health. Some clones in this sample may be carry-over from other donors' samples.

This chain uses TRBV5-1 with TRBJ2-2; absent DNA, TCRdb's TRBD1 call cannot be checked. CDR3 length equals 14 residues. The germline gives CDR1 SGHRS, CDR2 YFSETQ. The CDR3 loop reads CASSITRGTGELFF.

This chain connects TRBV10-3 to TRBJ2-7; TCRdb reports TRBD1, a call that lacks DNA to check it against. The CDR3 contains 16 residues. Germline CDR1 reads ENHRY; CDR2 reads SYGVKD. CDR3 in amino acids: CASGDVTGPDSYEQYF.

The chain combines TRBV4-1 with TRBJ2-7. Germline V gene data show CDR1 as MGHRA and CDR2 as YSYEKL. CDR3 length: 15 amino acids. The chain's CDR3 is CASSQGRLGTYEQYF.

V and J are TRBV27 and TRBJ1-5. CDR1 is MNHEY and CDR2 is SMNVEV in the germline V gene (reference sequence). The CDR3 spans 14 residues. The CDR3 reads CAGSLTGYNQPQHF.

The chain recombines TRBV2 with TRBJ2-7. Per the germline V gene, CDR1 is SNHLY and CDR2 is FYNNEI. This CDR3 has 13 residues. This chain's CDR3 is CASADTPAYEQYF.

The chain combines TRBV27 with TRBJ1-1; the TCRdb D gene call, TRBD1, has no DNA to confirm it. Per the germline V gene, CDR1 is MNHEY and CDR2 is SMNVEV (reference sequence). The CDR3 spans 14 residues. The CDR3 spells CASSFLGVGTEAFF.

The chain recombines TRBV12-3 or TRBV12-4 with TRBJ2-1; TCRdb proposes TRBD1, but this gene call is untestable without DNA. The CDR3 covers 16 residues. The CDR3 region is CASSTNTYDRHNEQFF.

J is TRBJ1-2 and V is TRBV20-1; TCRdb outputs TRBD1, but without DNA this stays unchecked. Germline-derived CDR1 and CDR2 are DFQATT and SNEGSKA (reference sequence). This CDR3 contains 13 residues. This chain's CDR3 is CSVKTGGLSGYTF.

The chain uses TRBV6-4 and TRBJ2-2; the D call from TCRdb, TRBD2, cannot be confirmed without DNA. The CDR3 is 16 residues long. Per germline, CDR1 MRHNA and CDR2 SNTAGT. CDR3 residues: CASSDPTGSDTGELFF.

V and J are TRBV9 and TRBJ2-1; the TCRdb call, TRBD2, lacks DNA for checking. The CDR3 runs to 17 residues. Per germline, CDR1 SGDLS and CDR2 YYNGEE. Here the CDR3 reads CASSVTAGGSSYNEQFF. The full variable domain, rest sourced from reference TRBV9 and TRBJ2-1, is DSGVTQTPKHLITATGQRVTLRCSPRSGDLSVYWYQQSLDQGLQFLIQYYNGEERAKGNILERFSAQQFPDLHSELNLSSLELGDSALYFCASSVTAGGSSYNEQFFGPGTRLTVL.

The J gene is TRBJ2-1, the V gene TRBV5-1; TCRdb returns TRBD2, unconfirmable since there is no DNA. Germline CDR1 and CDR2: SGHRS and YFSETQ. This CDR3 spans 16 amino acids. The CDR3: CASSLGLAGLENEQFF.

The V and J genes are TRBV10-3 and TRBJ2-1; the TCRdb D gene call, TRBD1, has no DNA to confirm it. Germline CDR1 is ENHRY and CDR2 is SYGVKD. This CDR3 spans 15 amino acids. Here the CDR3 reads CAISAPGQRYNEQFF.

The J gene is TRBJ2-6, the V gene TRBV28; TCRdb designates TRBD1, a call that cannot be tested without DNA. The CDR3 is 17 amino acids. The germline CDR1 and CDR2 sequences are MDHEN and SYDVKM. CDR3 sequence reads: CASSLYGTGSGANVLTF.

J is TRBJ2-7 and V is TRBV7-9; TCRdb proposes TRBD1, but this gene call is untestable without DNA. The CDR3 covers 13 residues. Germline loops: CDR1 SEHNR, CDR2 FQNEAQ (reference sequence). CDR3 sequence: CASSITGYYEQYF.

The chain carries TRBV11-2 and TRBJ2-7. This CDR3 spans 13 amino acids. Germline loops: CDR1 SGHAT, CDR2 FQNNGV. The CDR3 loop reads CASSTTVAYEQYF.

CDR3 region: CASSPGLARWYNKQFF. This rearrangement joins TRBV14 to TRBJ2-1; checking the TCRdb D call of TRBD2 is not possible without DNA. CDR3 length equals 16 residues. Germline V gives CDR1 SGHDN, CDR2 FVKESK.

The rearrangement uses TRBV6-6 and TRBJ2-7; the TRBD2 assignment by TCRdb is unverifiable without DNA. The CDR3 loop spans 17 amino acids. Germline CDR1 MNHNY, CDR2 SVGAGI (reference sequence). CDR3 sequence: CASSYSPPGSGRYEQYF.

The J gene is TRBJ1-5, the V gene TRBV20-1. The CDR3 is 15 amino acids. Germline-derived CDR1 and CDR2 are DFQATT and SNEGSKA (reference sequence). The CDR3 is CSARPTGWGNQPQHF.

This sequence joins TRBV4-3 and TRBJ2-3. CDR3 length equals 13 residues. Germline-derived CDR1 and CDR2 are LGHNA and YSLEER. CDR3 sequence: CASSPPLMDTQYF.

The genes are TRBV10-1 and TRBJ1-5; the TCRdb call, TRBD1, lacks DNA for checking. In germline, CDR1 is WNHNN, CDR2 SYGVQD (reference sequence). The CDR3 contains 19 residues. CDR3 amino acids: CASRLPKAATGGINQPQHF.

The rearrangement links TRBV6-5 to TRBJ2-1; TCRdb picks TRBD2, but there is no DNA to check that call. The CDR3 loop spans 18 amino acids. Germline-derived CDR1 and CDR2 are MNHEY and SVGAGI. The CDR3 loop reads CASSYSMSGTSSYNEQFF.

CDR3 loop: CASSRLAGEPKQFF. V is TRBV14 and J is TRBJ2-1; the D call from TCRdb, TRBD2, cannot be confirmed without DNA. The CDR3 runs to 14 residues. Germline V gene sequence: CDR1 SGHDN, CDR2 FVKESK. Supplemented by reference TRBV14 and TRBJ2-1, the full variable domain reads EAGVTQFPSHSVIEKGQTVTLRCDPISGHDNLYWYRRVMGKEIKFLLHFVKESKQDESGMPNNRFLAERTGGTYSTLKVQPAELEDSGVYFCASSRLAGEPKQFFGPGTRLTVL.

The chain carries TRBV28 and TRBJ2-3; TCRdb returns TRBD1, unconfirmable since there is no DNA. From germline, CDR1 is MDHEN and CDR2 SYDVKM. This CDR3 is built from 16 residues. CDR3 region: CASSLRAAPGTDTQYF.

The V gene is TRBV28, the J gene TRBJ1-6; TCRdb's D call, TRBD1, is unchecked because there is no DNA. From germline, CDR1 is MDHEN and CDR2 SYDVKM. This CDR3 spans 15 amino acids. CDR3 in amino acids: CASRTWTGGESPLHF.